This is a list of T cell receptor beta chains from one sample in a study of blood T cells in healthy people across ages. One entry per CDR3 protein, called by TCRdb with MiXCR from the 5' RACE reads. The repertoire holds 700,000 to 800,000 distinct CDR3 sequences, with around 40% as singletons. The specimen sequenced was blood. The receptors were gathered from a woman aged 55-70 years in good health. CDR3s include the opening cysteine and the closing phenylalanine or tryptophan. The D gene is left open where the match is weak. Size tells how often a clone was seen (once, few, many) or the class of an expanded clone, and some rows leave it out.

d_call,v_call,clone_size,j_call,cdr3_nt,cdr3_aa
NA,TRBV12-3/TRBV12-4,NA,TRBJ2-7,TGTGCCAGCAGTCCGGGGGGCATGGTCTACGAGCAGTACTTC,CASSPGGMVYEQYF
NA,TRBV6-5,NA,TRBJ1-5,TGTGCCAGCAATAAGTTTTGGGGCAGCGATCAGCCCCAGCATTTT,CASNKFWGSDQPQHF
NA,TRBV12-3/TRBV12-4,many,TRBJ1-2,TGTGCCAGCAGAAACAGGGCCTCTGATTATAATGGCTACACCTTC,CASRNRASDYNGYTF
NA,TRBV15,NA,TRBJ1-2,TGTGCCACCAGCAGAGCGGACAGCAACTATGGCTACACCTTC,CATSRADSNYGYTF
TRBD1,TRBV20-1,few,TRBJ2-1,TGCAGTGCCGCCGACAGGGGAGGTAACAATGAGCAGTTCTTC,CSAADRGGNNEQFF
NA,TRBV20-1,many,TRBJ2-4,TGCAGTGCTGCACTAGGGGGATTAAACATTCAGTACTTC,CSAALGGLNIQYF
NA,TRBV7-2,NA,TRBJ2-7,TGTGTCAGCAGCTTAGTAGCCGGTATTGTCGACGAGCAGTACTTC,CVSSLVAGIVDEQYF
NA,TRBV24-1,few,TRBJ2-1,TGTGCCACCAGTGATTATGACTGTGCGCAGTTCTTC,CATSDYDCAQFF
TRBD1,TRBV20-1,many,TRBJ2-5,TGCAGTGCTCCTGACAGGGGGCGGTTGGAGACCCAGTACTTC,CSAPDRGRLETQYF
NA,TRBV27,few,TRBJ2-3,TGTGCCAGCAGTTCCCCTTCATCGGTGCGCACAGATACGCAGTATTTT,CASSSPSSVRTDTQYF
TRBD2,TRBV20-1,few,TRBJ2-3,TGCAGTGCTAGAGAAGCGGGGGATACGCAGTATTTT,CSAREAGDTQYF
TRBD1,TRBV2,NA,TRBJ2-1,TGTGCCAGCAGTTTAGCCGGGACAGTTTACAATGAGCAGTTCTTC,CASSLAGTVYNEQFF
NA,TRBV21-1,few,TRBJ1-2,TGTGCCAGCAGCATAGCGCGCCCCGACTATTGTGGCTACACCTTC,CASSIARPDYCGYTF
NA,TRBV20-1,few,TRBJ2-7,TGCAGTGCTAGTCCCAGGAGCAGCTCCTACGAGCAGTACTTC,CSASPRSSSYEQYF
NA,TRBV10-3,few,TRBJ1-4,TGTGCCATCAGTGAGCCCGGGAAGGGTGGAACTAATGAAAAACTGTTTTTT,CAISEPGKGGTNEKLFF
NA,TRBV5-1,NA,TRBJ1-6,TGCGCCAGCAGCTCTCTCGACGCCACCTTACCCCTCCACTTT,CASSSLDATLPLHF
NA,TRBV29-1,NA,TRBJ2-2,NA,CSVVQGRYEQYFGPGTGELFF
TRBD2,TRBV3-1,NA,TRBJ2-5,TGTGCCAGCAGCCTATCCCCTACTAGCGGGGGGTACCCTCGAGAGCAGTACTTC,CASSLSPTSGGYPREQYF
TRBD2,TRBV29-1,NA,TRBJ2-3,TGCAGCGTCCCAGGGACTAGCGGGGGGGGAGATACGCAGTATTTT,CSVPGTSGGGDTQYF
TRBD1,TRBV6-2/TRBV6-3,NA,TRBJ2-1,TGTGCCAGCAGTACCATTCGGGACAGGGGCGCCCTGAAGGTGAACAATGAGCAGTTCTTC,CASSTIRDRGALKVNNEQFF
NA,TRBV9,NA,TRBJ2-5,TGTGCCGGCAGCGTCGGCTCCGGGACACCTCTAGAGACCCAGTACTTC,CAGSVGSGTPLETQYF
NA,TRBV6-2/TRBV6-3,few,TRBJ1-4,TGTGCCAGCAGCCCGGGCTTAGTAGGCGAAAAACTGTTTTTT,CASSPGLVGEKLFF
TRBD2,TRBV4-2,NA,TRBJ2-1,TGTGCCAGCAGCCCCCAAAGCACTAGCGGTGACTTCAATGAGCAGTTCTTC,CASSPQSTSGDFNEQFF
TRBD1,TRBV20-1,NA,TRBJ2-5,TGCAGTGCTCTGGACAGGGGGGAGGAGACCCAGTACTTC,CSALDRGEETQYF
NA,TRBV20-1,NA,TRBJ2-3,TGCAGTGCTAGTGGACCGACTAGCACAGATACGCAGTATTTT,CSASGPTSTDTQYF
NA,TRBV25-1,NA,TRBJ1-3,TGTGCCAGCAGTGAACCGAAGCGAAACACCATATATTTT,CASSEPKRNTIYF
NA,TRBV11-2,few,TRBJ1-1,TGTGCCAGCAGCTTAGAGGAAGCGGGGTTCACTGAAGCTTTCTTT,CASSLEEAGFTEAFF
TRBD2,TRBV3-1,NA,TRBJ2-7,TGTGCCAGTAGCCAAGGAGCGCGGGGGGCCTACGAGCAGTACTTC,CASSQGARGAYEQYF
TRBD2,TRBV7-9,few,TRBJ2-1,TGTGCCAGCAGCTCCCGAGGACTAGCGGGGGGGAATGAGCAGTTCTTC,CASSSRGLAGGNEQFF
TRBD2,TRBV7-2,few,TRBJ2-3,TGTGCCAGCAGCTTAGTAGCGGGAAATACAGATACGCAGTATTTT,CASSLVAGNTDTQYF
NA,TRBV12-3/TRBV12-4,many,TRBJ2-5,TGTGCCAGCAGCTCAGGGGCGAAAGAGACCCAGTACTTC,CASSSGAKETQYF
NA,TRBV20-1,NA,TRBJ2-1,TGCAGTGCACAGGAGGCGGGGCGCTCCTACAATGAGCAGTTCTTC,CSAQEAGRSYNEQFF
TRBD1,TRBV27,NA,TRBJ1-1,TGTGCCAGCAGTGACAACAGGGGGAACACTGAAGCTTTCTTT,CASSDNRGNTEAFF
TRBD1,TRBV12-3/TRBV12-4,few,TRBJ1-5,TGTGCCAGCAGTTTACTGACAGGGGGCAATAGCAATCAGCCCCAGCATTTT,CASSLLTGGNSNQPQHF
TRBD1,TRBV20-1,NA,TRBJ1-1,TGCAGTGCTCCTAGGAAGGGGGCCACCCCGATGAACACTGAAGCTTTCTTT,CSAPRKGATPMNTEAFF
NA,TRBV6-5,NA,TRBJ1-2,TGTGCCAGCAGTGGCGCGGGACCGTATGGCTACACCTTC,CASSGAGPYGYTF
NA,TRBV5-1,NA,TRBJ1-1,TGCGCCAGCAGCCCAAATGTGGGGAACGCTGAAGCTTTCTTT,CASSPNVGNAEAFF
NA,TRBV6-2/TRBV6-3,NA,TRBJ2-2,TGTGCCAGCAGAATGGGCGCGACCACCGGGGAGCTGTTTTTT,CASRMGATTGELFF
NA,TRBV3-1,NA,TRBJ2-4,TGTGCCAGCAGCCAAGATAGACACAGCCCGCAGTACTTC,CASSQDRHSPQYF
NA,TRBV25-1,many,TRBJ2-5,TGTGCCAGCAAGGAAGGGACCTCGAAGGAGACCCAGTACTTC,CASKEGTSKETQYF
NA,TRBV12-3/TRBV12-4,NA,TRBJ2-7,TGTGCCAGCAGTCCCCAACAGCTAGTAAGCGAGCAGTACTTC,CASSPQQLVSEQYF
TRBD1,TRBV7-9,NA,TRBJ2-7,TGTGCCAGCAGCCCTCCGGACAGGGGTTACGAGCAGTACTTC,CASSPPDRGYEQYF
TRBD1,TRBV30,NA,TRBJ1-6,TGTGCCTGGAGGTGGACAGGGACGCGGAATTCACCCCTCCACTTT,CAWRWTGTRNSPLHF
NA,TRBV5-1,NA,TRBJ1-2,TGCGCCAGCAGCTTGGAACTGCCGAGAGATGGGGGCTACACCTTC,CASSLELPRDGGYTF
NA,TRBV5-1,few,TRBJ1-2,TGCGCCAGCAGCCCTGAAGCCTCATCCTATGGCTACACCTTC,CASSPEASSYGYTF
NA,TRBV5-6,many,TRBJ2-1,TGTGCCAGCAGCTTGAGACGAGAGCAGTTCTTC,CASSLRREQFF
TRBD2,TRBV6-4,NA,TRBJ2-3,TGTGCCAGCAGTCCCCGCGGGGGGTTAAGCACAGATACGCAGTATTTT,CASSPRGGLSTDTQYF
NA,TRBV12-3/TRBV12-4,few,TRBJ2-1,TGTGCCAGCAGTGCCCAGACGAGCTCCTACAATGAGCAGTTCTTC,CASSAQTSSYNEQFF
TRBD1,TRBV28,NA,TRBJ2-7,TGTGCCAGCAGTTTCAAAGGACAGGGGAGGGTCGGCTCCTACGAGCAGTACTTC,CASSFKGQGRVGSYEQYF
NA,TRBV11-1,NA,TRBJ1-5,TGTGCCAGCAGCTTAGTCAGCAATCAGCCCCAGCATTTT,CASSLVSNQPQHF
NA,TRBV3-1,few,TRBJ2-5,TGTGCCAGCAGCCAAGGGAACCGGGAGCAGTACTTC,CASSQGNREQYF
NA,TRBV7-3,NA,TRBJ2-5,TGTGCCAGCAGCTTCGGAGGGCCAGGGGAGACCCAGTACTTC,CASSFGGPGETQYF
TRBD1,TRBV20-1,NA,TRBJ1-5,TGCAGTGCTATCAGGGGGCCCGGCAATCAGCCCCAGCATTTT,CSAIRGPGNQPQHF
TRBD1,TRBV20-1,few,TRBJ2-7,TGCAGTGCCCTTCCGGGACAGGGACCCTACGAGCAGTACTTC,CSALPGQGPYEQYF
TRBD2,TRBV5-1,few,TRBJ2-5,TGCGCCAGCAGAGGGACTAGCGTGGGCGGAGAGACCCAGTACTTC,CASRGTSVGGETQYF
NA,TRBV29-1,NA,TRBJ1-4,TGCAGCGTTGTGGGGCAGGGCGAAGCTACTAATGAAAAACTGTTTTTT,CSVVGQGEATNEKLFF
TRBD1,TRBV28,few,TRBJ1-4,TGTGCCAGCAGCCTGGGACAGGGCGCAACTAATGAAAAACTGTTTTTT,CASSLGQGATNEKLFF
NA,TRBV27,NA,TRBJ1-2,TGTGCCAGCGGGTATTCAGGGAATCAACGGAACTATGGCTACACCTTC,CASGYSGNQRNYGYTF
NA,TRBV28,few,TRBJ2-5,TGTGCCAGCAAGCCCGGCGGTTCAGAGACCCAGTACTTC,CASKPGGSETQYF